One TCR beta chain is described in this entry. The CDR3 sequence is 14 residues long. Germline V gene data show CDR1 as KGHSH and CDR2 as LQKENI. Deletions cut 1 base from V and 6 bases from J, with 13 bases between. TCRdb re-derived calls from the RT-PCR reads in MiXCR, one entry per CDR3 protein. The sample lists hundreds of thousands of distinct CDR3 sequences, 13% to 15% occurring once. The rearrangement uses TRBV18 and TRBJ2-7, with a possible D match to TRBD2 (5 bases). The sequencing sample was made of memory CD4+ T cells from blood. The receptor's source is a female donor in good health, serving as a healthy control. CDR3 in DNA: TGTGCCAGCTCACCACGGGAGACTCCCCGCGAGCAGTACTTC. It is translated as CASSPRETPREQYF.